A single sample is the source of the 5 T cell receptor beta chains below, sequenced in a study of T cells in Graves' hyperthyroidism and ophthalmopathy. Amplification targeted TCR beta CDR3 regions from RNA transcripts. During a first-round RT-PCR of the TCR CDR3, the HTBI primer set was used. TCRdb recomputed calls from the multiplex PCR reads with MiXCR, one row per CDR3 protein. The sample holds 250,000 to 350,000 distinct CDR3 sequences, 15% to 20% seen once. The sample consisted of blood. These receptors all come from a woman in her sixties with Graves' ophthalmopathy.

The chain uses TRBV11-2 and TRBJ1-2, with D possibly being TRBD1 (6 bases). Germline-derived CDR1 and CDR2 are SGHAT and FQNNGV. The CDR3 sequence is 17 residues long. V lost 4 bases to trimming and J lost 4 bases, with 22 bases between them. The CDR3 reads CASSWGPGTSTAYGYTF. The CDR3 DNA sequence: TGTGCCAGCAGCTGGGGTCCCGGGACATCCACGGCCTATGGCTACACCTTC.

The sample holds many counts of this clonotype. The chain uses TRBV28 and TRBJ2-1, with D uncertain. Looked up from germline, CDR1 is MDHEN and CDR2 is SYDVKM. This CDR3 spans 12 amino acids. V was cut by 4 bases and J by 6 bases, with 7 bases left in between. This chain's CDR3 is CASSSFLNEQFF. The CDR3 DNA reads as TGTGCCAGCAGTTCCTTTCTCAATGAGCAGTTCTTC. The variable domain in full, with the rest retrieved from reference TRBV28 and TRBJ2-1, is DVKVTQSSRYLVKRTGEKVFLECVQDMDHENMFWYRQDPGLGLRLIYFSYDVKMKEKGDIPEGYSVSREKKERFSLILESASTNQTSMYLCASSSFLNEQFFGPGTRLTVL.

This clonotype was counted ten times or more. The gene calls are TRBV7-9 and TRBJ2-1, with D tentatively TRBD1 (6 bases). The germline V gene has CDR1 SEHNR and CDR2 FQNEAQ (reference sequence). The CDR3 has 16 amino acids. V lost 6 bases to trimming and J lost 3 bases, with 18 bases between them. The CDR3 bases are TGTGCCAGCAGTCGAACCACAGGGTCCGGCTACAATGAGCAGTTCTTC. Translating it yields CASSRTTGSGYNEQFF.

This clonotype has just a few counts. The CDR3 region is CASSHSGTHEQFF. CDR3 DNA sequence: TGTGCCAGCAGCCACAGCGGGACTCATGAGCAGTTCTTC. This chain connects TRBV7-9 to TRBJ2-1; the match to TRBD2 covers 7 bases. The CDR3 spans 13 residues. The V gene end was trimmed by 5 bases and the J gene end by 8 bases; junction bases not matched to a gene: 6. In germline, CDR1 is SEHNR, CDR2 FQNEAQ (reference sequence).

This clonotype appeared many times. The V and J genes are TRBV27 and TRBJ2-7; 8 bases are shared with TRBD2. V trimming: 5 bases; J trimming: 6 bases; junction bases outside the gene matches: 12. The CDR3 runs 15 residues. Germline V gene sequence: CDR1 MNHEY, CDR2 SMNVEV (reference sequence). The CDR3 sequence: CASSLIPGLVAEQYF. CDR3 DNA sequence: TGTGCCAGCAGTCTAATCCCGGGACTAGTCGCCGAGCAGTACTTC.